This T cell receptor beta chain originates from a study of CD8+ T cells in alopecia areata. Study-wide background: In an open-label trial, patients got 5 to 10 mg tofacitinib twice daily.

Germline V gives CDR1 SGHRS, CDR2 YFSETQ. The CDR3 extends over 15 amino acids. V gave up 4 bases and J gave up 0 bases, with 11 bases separating them. RNA extraction and reverse transcription yielded cDNA as sequencing template. This table comes from immunoSEQ multiplex PCR, and its TCRdb copy is limited to in-frame clones, with some not included. The sample includes approximately 220,000 clones, around two fifths of them seen just once. The treatment is: oral pan-JAK inhibitor, 5-10 mg twice daily. This TCR was recovered from a human donor with alopecia areata. The chain joins TRBV5-1 to TRBJ1-3; D call uncertain. Sequencing used CD4+ T cells sorted from blood, obtained at approximately week 31, from a patient treated with tofacitinib. The CDR3 sequence is CASSKTAISGNTIYF. The CDR3 nucleotides are TGCGCCAGCAGCAAAACGGCGATCTCTGGAAACACCATATATTTT.